This T cell receptor beta chain was identified during a study of cytomegalovirus exposure and HLA in healthy donors (dated by TCRdb to the late 2010s). Regarding the study in general: An earlier analysis of several hundred of the donors reported about 290 Gb of sequence data and 100 million to 140 million unique TCR beta sequences from around 200 million T cells. Typing coverage differed by locus: A, B, C, DRB1 and DQB1 were typed in about 620-640 donors, DQA1 in 522, DPA1 in nearly 610, and DPB1 in 450 to 490. On average, roughly 250,000 unique TCR beta nucleotide sequences were sequenced per donor among about 400 genotyped donors of the cohort, with roughly 18% of those sequences being non-productive. Of the roughly 400 genotyped donors, 65% to 90% were placed in the genetic ancestry cluster associated with self-reported Caucasian donors. HLA typing covered class I and class II loci at four-digit resolution. An earlier analysis of 450 to 750 of the donors used high-throughput TCR beta sequencing to judge whether each TCR beta V gene segment behaved as functional or pseudogenic. The aim of the study was to test whether cataloging public T cell receptors could identify signatures of past pathogen exposure. To predict cytomegalovirus infection status, the study combined high-throughput TCR immunosequencing, statistical association of individual TCRs with disease status, and machine learning. Using immunosequencing, the study profiled T cell repertoires from around 670 subjects and related those repertoires to cytomegalovirus serostatus. Donor age, sex, ethnicity and CMV serostatus were compiled together with the repertoire data. A later analysis re-analyzed previously published TCR beta repertoires from approximately 670 donors and added high-resolution HLA genotyping to study TCR occurrence patterns. Every repertoire in the discovery cohort had been generated on one and the same sequencing platform. A later genetic analysis took genome-wide SNP genotypes for 398 of the 666 donors and used that subset as a discovery cohort. Along with the approximately 650-subject first cohort, a separate validation cohort of approximately 110 different subjects was used. Because of strong linkage in the cohort, 5 or 6 DR-DQ haplotypes were treated as single units for association and clustering. Rather than using new phenotypic data, the later analysis identified candidate immune exposures from TCR beta sequences and from how often those sequences occurred across donors. An early release that covered several hundred HLA-typed donors contained approximately 290 gigabases of sequencing data and tens of millions of unique TCR sequences. What the work shows at the level of the full study, not this receptor alone: Correlated functional status among segregating V segments might reflect linkage disequilibrium, but an unknown experimental factor could not be ruled out. Three of the identified cytomegalovirus-associated TCR beta chains were confirmed in vitro to be specific for cytomegalovirus antigens. In a later analysis, the rate of TCR association differed among HLA loci, with DRB1 alleles having the most associated TCRs and HLA-C alleles having the fewest. Compared with the roughly 600-donor mean, donors in an Asian-associated ancestry cluster had fewer N-insertions in productive TCRs, according to a later genetic analysis. It was suggested by the authors that the approach could potentially be generalized to other disease states and immunological phenotypes. While some public TCRs were present in many individuals, most TCR sequences turned up only very rarely across donors. Some IMGT-functional V segments, including TRBV6-2 and TRBV6-3, could not be distinguished by the 87-base-pair reads and were therefore excluded. A total of 164 TCR beta chains were listed by the study as associated with cytomegalovirus. Compared with equally common non-associated chains, HLA-associated TCR beta chains in a later analysis were more clonally expanded and had lower generation probabilities. A further reported finding was that TCR beta sequences accurately predicted the HLA-A and HLA-B alleles for most subjects in the first cohort. This cohort had only TCR beta chains sequenced, and the lack of alpha or paired-chain data limited which features could be detected. A later analysis associated 15,000 to 20,000 TCR beta sequences with specific HLA alleles at a false discovery rate of 0.05. In a later analysis, most CMV-associated TCR beta chains were found to appear HLA-restricted, with HLA associations seemingly driven largely by CMV exposure. A group of highly shared sequence variants was considered likely to be a technical artifact of the sequencing pipeline. Around 16 rarely observed V segments, including chromosome 9 orphons, were excluded from the earlier analysis of approximately 600 of the donors because counts were too low. In a later analysis, several top co-occurrence clusters were reported to appear linked to parvovirus B19, influenza, CMV and Epstein-Barr virus. When HLA alleles, especially DR and DQ, strongly co-occurred, TCR associations were difficult to assign to individual alleles. In an earlier analysis of several hundred of the donors, most TCR beta V segments were observed in productive rearrangements about 87% or about 30% of the time, broadly matching IMGT annotations. Because some donors lacked HLA typing at each locus, the association tests relied only on the typed subset. The classifier was reported to diagnose cytomegalovirus status with high specificity and sensitivity in both the original cohort and the validation cohort. Roughly uniform sequencing depth across donors was assumed in presence/absence analyses, although this assumption may not hold. An association between a missense DCLRE1C variant and V-gene and J-gene trimming of TCR beta chains was found in a later genetic analysis and replicated in an independent cohort. For the cohort, immune exposure information was limited to CMV serostatus.

CDR1 and CDR2 are read off the germline V gene as SGHRS and YFSETQ. The CDR3 runs 16 residues from the cysteine to the phenylalanine. The DNA shown is the 48-base CDR3, in frame from base 1. Trimming removed 1 base from V and 1 base from J, leaving 14 bases between the germline ends. About this clone: The antigen this receptor binds is unknown. No much larger clonotype is one base removed from it; base qualities were not supplied.

The cohort was made up of approximately 670 healthy bone marrow donors. At the time of sampling, every cohort member was nominally healthy, though immune exposures that went unrecorded were likely present. The donor tested CMV seropositive and was one of the 289 seropositive cohort members. Every donor gave a peripheral blood sample, and the peripheral blood mononuclear cells from that sample were used for TCR beta sequencing. Genomic DNA extraction from the blood cell samples was performed with the Qiagen DNeasy Blood Extraction Kit. The receptor library was made with the immunoSEQ multiplex PCR assay. The multiplex PCR relied on a mix of 60 forward primers for TCR Vbeta segments and 13 reverse primers for TCR Jbeta segments. The CDR3 region of rearranged TCR beta genes was amplified from genomic DNA by a multiplex PCR assay. The Illumina HiSeq System was used to sequence the amplified TCR beta libraries as 87-base-pair reads. The study's processing was this. A later analysis counted about 80 million unique TCR beta chains across the 670 or so repertoires, and 10 million to 12 million of these chains were shared by at least two donors. Raw reads were error-corrected and collapsed into unique sequences with a nearest-neighbor algorithm that merged closely related sequences to remove PCR and sequencing errors. CDR3 sequences were aligned to IMGT reference sequences to assign V, D and J gene segments. For a sequence to be retained, a match of at least six nucleotides to both a V gene segment and a J gene segment was required. Rearrangements were called productive when the CDR3 lacked stop codons and stayed in frame with V and J; all others were non-productive. Following IMGT convention, CDR3 was defined as the stretch from the second conserved V-encoded cysteine to the conserved J-encoded phenylalanine. The earlier analysis of 500 to 600 of the donors excluded sequences that lacked an unambiguous match to a single V gene segment. In an earlier analysis of approximately 500 of the donors, a V segment was called functional when productive rearrangements were above 56.7%, and segregating when the standard deviation between donors exceeded 5%. To diagnose cytomegalovirus status from the catalog of TCR beta chain sequences, a statistical classification framework was built. In a later analysis, V and J genes were assigned by comparing TCR nucleotide sequences against IMGT/GENE-DB human TR gene sequences. In a later analysis, CDR3 sequences and most-parsimonious VDJ recombination scenarios were assigned using the TCRdist pipeline. In a later analysis, each TCR beta chain was defined by its CDR3 amino acid sequence together with its V-gene family, and reads lacking a unique V-gene family were excluded. To address suspected cross-contamination and a sequencing artifact, a later analysis removed 592 highly shared, low-generation-probability nucleotide sequences. A later analysis calculated a clonal expansion index for each public chain from normalized within-repertoire ranks of inferred template counts. In a later analysis, generation probabilities were computed using a VDJ recombination model fitted to out-of-frame rearrangements, and the results were checked against IGoR. In a later analysis, hypergeometric tests were used to score TCR-TCR, TCR-HLA and TCR-CMV co-occurrence, with a repertoire-size bias correction applied to TCR pairs. To estimate false discovery rates, a later analysis permuted the HLA or CMV assignments 20 times. A later analysis grouped co-occurring TCRs with DBSCAN, adding TCRdist sequence similarity when clustering within HLA-allele-positive subsets. Repertoires with fewer than 30,000 or more than 120,000 public chains, plus five repertoires with anomalous nucleotide sharing, were excluded from co-occurrence clustering. TCRdb's version of the immuneACCESS table is confined to in-frame rearrangements and falls short of the full clone set. An unresolved V gene accounts for under half of the shortfall where checked; the remainder is of unknown origin. For V, J and clone size, that table is used; D and trimming come from the DNA. The sample records 130,000 to 150,000 clones, over 75% of which are singletons. About 5.6% of the sample rests with the top ten.

The chain is made from TRBV5-1 and TRBJ1-1; matching of 6 bases hints at TRBD1 as the D gene. This clonotype was obtained from a man younger than 45 in good health and CMV-seropositive. Sequencing was performed on PBMCs. The DNA sequence is as follows: TGCGCCAGCAGCTTGAGTACAGGGACGAAGAACACTGAAGCTTTCTTT. This sequence encodes CASSLSTGTKNTEAFF.